The present T cell receptor beta chain was sequenced within a study of CD8 T cells in ankylosing spondylitis. TCRdb re-derived calls from the 5' RACE reads in MiXCR, one entry per CDR3 protein. The sample carries roughly 130,000 distinct CDR3 sequences, 7.5% to 9.5% recorded once. Study-level results: Within matched ankylosing spondylitis synovial fluid, disease-linked clones were reportedly significantly enriched. Clones linked to the disease showed a CD8+ phenotype. They occurred at relatively low frequencies in peripheral blood.

A word on this clonotype: The target antigen is unknown.

Sequencing was performed on synovial fluid, either unsorted or a sorted T cell fraction (not recorded which). The receptor comes from a male donor with ankylosing spondylitis.

CDR3 nucleotide sequence: TGCAGTGCTAGAGAAACGACAGGGCTGGGCTACACCTTC. This sequence encodes CSARETTGLGYTF. This chain links TRBV20-1 with TRBJ1-2, with 7 bases that match TRBD1. CDR1 and CDR2 (germline): DFQATT, SNEGSKA (reference sequence). The V segment lost 0 bases and the J segment 8 bases; nucleotides outside the gene matches: 6. There are 13 residues in the CDR3.